This T cell receptor (beta chain) was captured in a study of CD8+ T cells in alopecia areata. Across the whole study: Treated patients took oral tofacitinib at 5 to 10 mg twice daily. Study-level results: Relative to normal scalp, lesional scalp, especially alopecia totalis/universalis, showed higher clonality. Scalp sample sequencing also detects resident alphabeta T cells of normal skin.

This CDR3 region has 15 residues. Per the germline V gene, CDR1 is ENHRY and CDR2 is SYGVKD. Trimming took 2 bases from V and 2 from J, leaving 11 bases between them. This clone has more than one count but fewer than ten. What it binds is unknown. Following extraction, RNA underwent reverse transcription to cDNA, which served as the sequencing template. The table came from immunoSEQ multiplex PCR; TCRdb's copy has only in-frame clones and leaves some out. The sample shows just over 150,000 clones, 40% to 65% of them seen only once. The clonotype was recovered from a human donor with alopecia areata. This specimen consisted of CD8+ T cells sorted from blood, obtained at week 0. The V and J genes are TRBV10-3 and TRBJ2-3; D tentatively reads TRBD1 or TRBD2 (5 bases each). The chain's CDR3 is CAISEKGTNTDTQYF. For the CDR3, the DNA is TGTGCCATCAGTGAGAAGGGGACCAACACAGATACGCAGTATTTT.